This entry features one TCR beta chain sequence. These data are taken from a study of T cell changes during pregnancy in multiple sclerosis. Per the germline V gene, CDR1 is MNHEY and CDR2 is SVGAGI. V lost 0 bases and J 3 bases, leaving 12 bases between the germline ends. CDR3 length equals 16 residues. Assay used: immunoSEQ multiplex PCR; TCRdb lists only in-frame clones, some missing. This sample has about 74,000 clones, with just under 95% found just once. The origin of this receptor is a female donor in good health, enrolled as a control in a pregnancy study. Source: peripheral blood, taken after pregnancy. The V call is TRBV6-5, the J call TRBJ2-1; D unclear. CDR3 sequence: CASSYSRQAIYNEQFF. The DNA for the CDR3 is TGTGCCAGCAGTTACTCCCGTCAGGCAATCTACAATGAGCAGTTCTTC.